A single sample gave rise to the 10 T cell receptor beta chains below, sequenced in a study of early T cells in non-severe SARS-CoV-2 infection (dated by TCRdb to about 2021). Preparation of the library involved 5' RACE. Reads for this sample came from a NextSeq 500. The public reads were run again by TCRdb, first through fastp at Q25 and then through MiXCR, and only productive beta chains were kept. Identical CDR3 protein sequences are pooled into one entry, listed with their most common genes and DNA. This sample comprises some 100,000 distinct CDR3 sequences, approximately 14% of them detected only once. The ten biggest clones cover approximately 0.5% of the sample. Sequencing input: whole blood. The source of these receptors is an adult who was a healthcare worker with PCR-confirmed SARS-CoV-2 infection or an uninfected control (not recorded which).

The chain carries TRBV6-1 and TRBJ1-5, with TRBD1 as a possible D gene (5 bases). Germline V gene sequence: CDR1 MNHNS, CDR2 SASEGT. This CDR3 is 15 amino acids long. The ends were cut back, 1 base at V and 5 bases at J, with 12 bases in the middle. The CDR3 protein is CASSEGGGPHQPQHF. CDR3 sequence (DNA): TGTGCCAGCAGTGAAGGCGGGGGTCCGCATCAGCCCCAGCATTTT.

This clonotype came up a few times. The chain uses TRBV15 and TRBJ1-5; maybe TRBD1 (5 bases). V dropped 0 bases and J dropped 4 bases, with 16 bases sitting between them. CDR1 and CDR2 from the germline V gene are LNHNV and YYDKDF (reference sequence). The CDR3 has 17 residues. The CDR3 nucleotides are TGTGCCACCAGCAGAGATCTGATGGGGACCGAAAATCAGCCCCAGCATTTT. Translated: CATSRDLMGTENQPQHF. The variable domain in full, with the rest retrieved from reference TRBV15 and TRBJ1-5, is DAMVIQNPRYQVTQFGKPVTLSCSQTLNHNVMYWYQQKSSQAPKLLFHYYDKDFNNEADTPDNFQSRRPNTSFCFLDIRSPGLGDTAMYLCATSRDLMGTENQPQHFGDGTRLSIL.

This clonotype was seen a handful of times. The chain links TRBV29-1 to TRBJ1-4, with D maybe TRBD1 (5 bases). Germline V gene data show CDR1 as SQVTM and CDR2 as ANQGSEA. The ends were cut back, 3 bases at V and 3 bases at J, with 11 bases in the middle. The CDR3 loop spans 14 amino acids. The CDR3 loop reads CSVEDTHSNEKLFF. Written as DNA, the CDR3 is TGCAGCGTTGAGGACACCCACTCTAATGAAAAACTGTTTTTT. Variable domain in full (rest from reference TRBV29-1 and TRBJ1-4): SAVISQKPSRDICQRGTSLTIQCQVDSQVTMMFWYRQQPGQSLTLIATANQGSEATYESGFVIDKFPISRPNLTFSTLTVSNMSPEDSSIYLCSVEDTHSNEKLFFGSGTQLSVL.

The chain carries TRBV27 and TRBJ2-1, with 9 nucleotides matching TRBD1. This CDR3 contains 13 residues. V lost 6 bases and J lost 5; bases outside the gene matches: 2. Germline CDR1 and CDR2: MNHEY and SMNVEV (reference sequence). The CDR3 sequence is CASSWTGDNEQFF. For the CDR3, the DNA is TGTGCCAGCAGCTGGACAGGGGACAATGAGCAGTTCTTC.

This clonotype was found many times. V gene TRBV30 combines with J gene TRBJ2-5; D is perhaps TRBD1 (5 bases). Germline CDR1 and CDR2: GTSNPN and SVGIG (reference sequence). V was cut by 0 bases and J by 5 bases, with 10 bases left in between. The CDR3 is 13 amino acids. CDR3 protein: CAWSVGASETQYF. The DNA for the CDR3 is TGTGCCTGGAGTGTTGGGGCATCGGAGACCCAGTACTTC.

This clonotype was seen ten or more times. The chain links TRBV9 to TRBJ2-3; TRBD2 aligns across 8 bases. With V trimmed by 7 bases and J by 0 bases, 4 bases remained unmatched. The length of the CDR3 is 14 residues. In germline, CDR1 is SGDLS, CDR2 YYNGEE. For the CDR3, the DNA is TGTGCCAGCCATAGCGGGGTTAGCACAGATACGCAGTATTTT. Amino acid sequence: CASHSGVSTDTQYF.

This clonotype was picked up a small number of times. The chain couples TRBV27 to TRBJ2-1; TRBD2 matches 14 bases. This CDR3 has 15 residues. Germline trimming cut 4 bases from V and 10 bases from J; bases unmatched to any gene: 6. The germline CDR1 and CDR2 sequences are MNHEY and SMNVEV (reference sequence). The chain's CDR3 is CASSSGTSGGREQFF. The CDR3 nucleotides read TGTGCCAGCAGTTCTGGGACTAGCGGGGGAAGAGAGCAGTTCTTC.

This clonotype was picked up many times. This chain uses TRBV20-1 with TRBJ1-2; no clear D. The CDR3 length is 12 residues. Trimming cost V 0 bases and J 5 bases, with 7 bases left between them. Germline V gives CDR1 DFQATT, CDR2 SNEGSKA (reference sequence). The CDR3 sequence: CSARDTAYGYTF. The CDR3 nucleotides are TGCAGTGCTAGAGATACAGCATATGGCTACACCTTC.

This clonotype was seen a handful of times. The chain links TRBV21-1 to TRBJ1-2; the table's D gene call, TRBD1, was not cross checked with the DNA. TRBV21-1 counts as a pseudogene. This CDR3 region has 14 residues. The CDR3 region has the DNA TGTGCCAGCATATTACGGGACAGATACTATGGCTACACCTTC. Its protein is CASILRDRYYGYTF.

The chain combines TRBV11-2 with TRBJ2-1; 9 nucleotides align to TRBD1. This CDR3 is built from 15 residues. Germline V lookup: CDR1 SGHAT, CDR2 FQNNGV. Trimming cost V 1 base and J 10 bases; bases outside gene matches: 8. The CDR3 bases are TGTGCCAGCAGCTTAGCCGGACAGGGGAGTTACGAGCAGTTCTTC. Protein sequence: CASSLAGQGSYEQFF.